The present TCR beta chain was sequenced within a study of blood T cells in healthy people across ages. Overall study findings and caveats: Observed TCR beta diversity per million T cells went down as age went up. This fall followed a roughly linear course with age. The study found more naive CD4+ cells and higher diversity in long-lived than aged donors.

CDR3 length: 15 residues. The V and J ends lost 3 bases and 1 base, in that order; junction bases with no gene match: 8. CDR1 and CDR2 from the germline V gene are DFQATT and SNEGSKA (reference sequence). Through a sample-barcoded 5' primer and a J-beta primer mix, a second PCR was run for roughly 7 to 11 cycles. Tagging of each cDNA molecule was performed by a template-switch adaptor with 12 random nucleotides. TCRdb used MiXCR to reprocess the 5' RACE reads, holding one entry per CDR3 protein. The repertoire has roughly 800,000 distinct CDR3 sequences, about 55% of them found once; the top ten carry around 41%. Note on this clonotype: No antigen is known for it.

The chain couples TRBV20-1 to TRBJ1-2; 7 nucleotides match TRBD1. This receptor was taken from an elderly man in good health. Sequencing was carried out using blood. CDR3 DNA sequence: TGCAGTGCTAGTGACCCGGACAGGATTAACTATGGCTACACCTTC. As protein: CSASDPDRINYGYTF.